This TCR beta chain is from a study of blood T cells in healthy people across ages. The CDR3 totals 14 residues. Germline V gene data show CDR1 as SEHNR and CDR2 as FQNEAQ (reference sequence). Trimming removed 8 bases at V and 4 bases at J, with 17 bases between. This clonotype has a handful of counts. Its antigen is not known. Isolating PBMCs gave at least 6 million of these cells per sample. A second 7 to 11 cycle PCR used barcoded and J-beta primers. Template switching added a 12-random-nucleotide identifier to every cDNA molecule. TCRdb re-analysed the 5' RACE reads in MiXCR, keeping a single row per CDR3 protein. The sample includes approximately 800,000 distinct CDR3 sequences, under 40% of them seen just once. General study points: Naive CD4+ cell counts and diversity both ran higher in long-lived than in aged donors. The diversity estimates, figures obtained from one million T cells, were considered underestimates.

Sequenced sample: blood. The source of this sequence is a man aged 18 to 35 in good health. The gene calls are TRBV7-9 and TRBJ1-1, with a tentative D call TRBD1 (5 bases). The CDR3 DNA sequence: TGTGCCAGCGAGAGCCCAGGGTTGATCACTGAAGCTTTCTTT. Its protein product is CASESPGLITEAFF.